This TCR beta chain originates from a study of a mutant IDH1 vaccine in newly diagnosed glioma (dated by TCRdb to the early 2020s). For the wider study: Eight vaccinations were administered to patients in weeks 1, 3, 5, 7, 11, 15, 19 and 23, corresponding to visits V03 through V10. In the chemotherapy-containing groups, vaccination started alongside temozolomide cycles, whereas in patients who had radiotherapy alone it started 4-6 weeks after radiotherapy. Of the roughly 33 treated patients, about 60% were male and approximately 40% were female, and the mean age was roughly 40 years. Before enrollment, most patients had been given radiochemotherapy with temozolomide as standard therapy, while the rest had received either radiotherapy alone or temozolomide alone. Six visits were used for peripheral blood collection: V03 (baseline), V05, V07, V10, V12 and V13. For exploratory analyses, longitudinal TCRB deep sequencing was carried out in some 25 treated patients wherever samples were available. Results the study describes overall, beyond this receptor: It was noted by the authors that analyses of patient blood samples could not be reproduced owing to sample limitations. No apparent relationship was observed between pseudoprogression and alterations in the top peripheral T cell clonotypes detected by TCRB sequencing. Availability determined which PBMC samples were chosen for TCRB deep sequencing. Immune responses induced by the vaccine were seen in roughly 92% of patients across multiple MHC alleles.

A distance of 9 bases separates the germline ends of V and J, which lose 6 bases and 6 bases respectively. The CDR3 holds 12 amino acids from the cysteine to the phenylalanine. Solely the CDR3 DNA is kept, with 36 bases framed from the first base. The germline V gene yields SNHLY for CDR1 and FYNNEI for CDR2. The time point label here, explained by the study, means: week 23, last vaccination. A 20-mer mutant IDH1 peptide at 300 micrograms in Montanide made up each vaccine dose, which was injected subcutaneously together with topical imiquimod. Newly diagnosed WHO grade 3 or 4 IDH1-mutant astrocytomas showing loss of nuclear ATRX were present in the donors. The samples were drawn from NOA16, a multicentre, single-arm, open-label phase I trial in Germany that tested a mutant IDH1 peptide vaccine in humans for the first time. Genomic DNA for TCRB sequencing was extracted from EDTA blood using the DNeasy Blood and Tissue Kit.

As concerns this clone: What this receptor recognizes is not known. No base qualities exist here, and no much larger clone lies one base off it.

Library generation was performed with the immunoSEQ multiplex PCR assay. Rearranged TCR beta chain sequences were amplified with the hsTCRB Kit following the manufacturer's protocol. Sequencing of TCRB libraries was carried out on an Illumina MiSeq. In the authors' own workflow: The kit vendor's proprietary platform handled demultiplexing, trimming and gene mapping. Drawn from immuneACCESS, this table holds only the in-frame rearrangements with V and J called that TCRdb kept. Clones are partly lost; checked studies trace under half to an unresolved V gene and leave the rest unexplained. V and J calls and clone size are copied from that table; D and trimming were computed from the DNA. The sample table contains approximately 60,000 clones; only one count was recorded for about 81% of them. Jointly, the top ten make up roughly 8.1% of the sample.

The specimen was PBMCs, collected from a glioma patient whose treatment included an IDH1 peptide vaccine. This chain is built from TRBV2 and TRBJ1-5, with an unclear D gene assignment. The sequence was obtained from a woman in her forties with glioma. Some clones in this sample may be carry-over from other donors' samples. CDR3 sequence: CASRRGSQPQHF. The bases read TGTGCCAGCAGAAGAGGGAGTCAGCCCCAGCATTTT.